This is a list of T cell receptor beta chains from one sample in a study of cytomegalovirus exposure and HLA in healthy donors. This table comes from immunoSEQ multiplex PCR, and its TCRdb copy is limited to in-frame clones, with some not included. The table records around 91,000 clones, 85% to 95% of them present only once. Sequenced input: PBMCs. These receptors all come from a woman between 25 and 40 years old in good health and CMV-seropositive. The conserved cysteine and the conserved F or W are not part of the CDR3 here. Fields, in order: V gene, J gene, clone size, CDR3 length, D gene, CDR3 protein. A D gene is named only where the DNA matches it firmly. A clone size is listed for some rows: how often the clone was seen (once, few, many), or a class if it is expanded.

V: TRBV6-1
J: TRBJ2-1
size: once
length: 14
D: TRBD2
CDR3: ASSELSGSSYNEQF

V: TRBV5-4
J: TRBJ1-1
size: -
length: 12
D: -
CDR3: ASSLDGSGTEAF

V: TRBV4-1
J: TRBJ2-2
size: -
length: 14
D: TRBD1
CDR3: ASSQTQGTAPGELF

V: TRBV28
J: TRBJ2-7
size: -
length: 14
D: TRBD2
CDR3: ASTFATSGPSYEQY

V: TRBV30
J: TRBJ1-4
size: -
length: 11
D: -
CDR3: AGTRGMNEKLF

V: TRBV2
J: TRBJ1-5
size: -
length: 13
D: -
CDR3: ASSAQGEGNQPQH

V: TRBV4-1
J: TRBJ2-1
size: -
length: 18
D: TRBD2
CDR3: ASSSQGTSGTPGSYNEQF

V: TRBV7-9
J: TRBJ1-1
size: -
length: 14
D: TRBD1
CDR3: ASRLTGGPVGTEAF

V: TRBV7-2
J: TRBJ1-5
size: -
length: 13
D: TRBD1
CDR3: ASSYRQGSNQPQH

V: TRBV7-6
J: TRBJ1-1
size: -
length: 11
D: -
CDR3: ATHNRVNTEAF

V: TRBV6-5
J: TRBJ1-1
size: once
length: 11
D: -
CDR3: ASRTTGSTEAF

V: TRBV10-3
J: TRBJ2-5
size: once
length: 11
D: -
CDR3: AISDRGSETQY

V: TRBV25-1
J: TRBJ1-5
size: -
length: 14
D: TRBD1
CDR3: ASSETGTGFPQPQH

V: TRBV30
J: TRBJ1-2
size: -
length: 11
D: -
CDR3: AWVKQTTGGYT

V: TRBV9
J: TRBJ1-2
size: -
length: 12
D: TRBD1
CDR3: ASSADRGVEGYT

V: TRBV4-1
J: TRBJ2-3
size: -
length: 16
D: TRBD2
CDR3: ASSQDPSGRGSTDTQY

V: TRBV27
J: TRBJ1-2
size: -
length: 14
D: -
CDR3: ASSLSGSGNRYGYT

V: TRBV4-2
J: TRBJ1-5
size: -
length: 11
D: -
CDR3: APTREGNAPQH

V: TRBV13
J: TRBJ2-3
size: -
length: 12
D: -
CDR3: ASTRLWPSDTQY

V: TRBV28
J: TRBJ2-7
size: -
length: 11
D: -
CDR3: ASSLRVFYEQY

V: TRBV4-1
J: TRBJ1-1
size: many
length: 12
D: -
CDR3: ASRGLLRNTEAF

V: TRBV14
J: TRBJ1-5
size: -
length: 11
D: -
CDR3: ASSSGGNQPQH

V: TRBV28
J: TRBJ2-7
size: -
length: 12
D: -
CDR3: ASRTGSQEYEQY

V: TRBV28
J: TRBJ1-1
size: once
length: 12
D: -
CDR3: ASSEQVWNTEAF

V: TRBV5-1
J: TRBJ1-3
size: -
length: 12
D: -
CDR3: ASSLTGKGNTIY

V: TRBV27
J: TRBJ2-2
size: -
length: 13
D: TRBD1
CDR3: ASSITGGRTGELF

V: TRBV11-3
J: TRBJ2-1
size: -
length: 17
D: TRBD2
CDR3: ASSLDWTSGTDQNNEQF

V: TRBV11-2
J: TRBJ2-1
size: once
length: 15
D: -
CDR3: ASSYYGLRLTYNEQF

V: TRBV10-3
J: TRBJ2-7
size: -
length: 14
D: TRBD2
CDR3: AIRATAGTSSYEQY

V: TRBV30
J: TRBJ2-1
size: -
length: 11
D: TRBD2
CDR3: AWSAQTSGRLF

V: TRBV4-3
J: TRBJ2-1
size: once
length: 15
D: -
CDR3: ASSQDIQDSSYNEQF

V: TRBV5-1
J: TRBJ2-1
size: -
length: 13
D: TRBD1
CDR3: ASSLEGQAYNEQF

V: TRBV10-1
J: TRBJ2-1
size: -
length: 12
D: TRBD2
CDR3: ASSEGLAGGPKF

V: TRBV11-3
J: TRBJ2-3
size: -
length: 9
D: -
CDR3: ASSQTDTQY

V: TRBV29-1
J: TRBJ1-2
size: -
length: 12
D: TRBD1
CDR3: SVPKRTGTGGHT

V: TRBV21-1
J: TRBJ2-7
size: -
length: 15
D: -
CDR3: ASSMPGQGLFAYEQY

V: TRBV19
J: TRBJ2-5
size: -
length: 12
D: TRBD2
CDR3: ASSKTSGKETQY

V: TRBV21-1
J: TRBJ1-4
size: -
length: 15
D: -
CDR3: ASSTGRAQGTNEKLF

V: TRBV7-6
J: TRBJ2-3
size: -
length: 16
D: TRBD2
CDR3: ASSARTSGRPEPDTQY

V: TRBV7-2
J: TRBJ1-1
size: -
length: 12
D: -
CDR3: ASSLTGRRTEAF

V: TRBV27
J: TRBJ1-5
size: -
length: 14
D: -
CDR3: ASSSTGRRLGWPQH

V: TRBV27
J: TRBJ2-5
size: -
length: 14
D: -
CDR3: ASSLSNRGAKETQY

V: TRBV18
J: TRBJ1-1
size: once
length: 12
D: TRBD1
CDR3: ASSQNRGDTEAF

V: TRBV29-1
J: TRBJ2-5
size: -
length: 12
D: TRBD1
CDR3: SARGGQGDFVQY

V: TRBV28
J: TRBJ2-1
size: -
length: 12
D: TRBD1
CDR3: ASSLRTGGNEQF

V: TRBV4-2
J: TRBJ2-7
size: -
length: 13
D: TRBD2
CDR3: ASSRNTPGGDEQY

V: TRBV27
J: TRBJ1-2
size: -
length: 13
D: TRBD1
CDR3: ASRFSPLDRDGYT

V: TRBV2
J: TRBJ2-5
size: -
length: 12
D: -
CDR3: ASARGHFQETQY

V: TRBV6-4
J: TRBJ2-1
size: -
length: 16
D: TRBD2
CDR3: ASISQAPLAGGVAEQF

V: TRBV5-1
J: TRBJ2-7
size: -
length: 14
D: -
CDR3: ASSLTGRTRRDEQY

V: TRBV30
J: TRBJ2-7
size: -
length: 13
D: TRBD2
CDR3: AWIPLGGGEYEQY

V: TRBV4-1
J: TRBJ1-1
size: -
length: 12
D: -
CDR3: ASSQDSPRSEAF

V: TRBV9
J: TRBJ2-7
size: -
length: 14
D: TRBD2
CDR3: ASSVAGSAGAYEQY

V: TRBV9
J: TRBJ2-3
size: once
length: 12
D: TRBD2
CDR3: ASSLGRGTDTQY